The 16 T cell receptor beta chains presented below share a single source sample, sequenced in a study of OX40 agonist ivuxolimab in advanced cancers. The method behind the library was the immunoSEQ multiplex PCR assay. The source is immuneACCESS, and TCRdb retained only in-frame sequences with V and J called. Part of the clones is not carried over; for the studies checked, unresolved V genes explain less than half of this, and the remainder is unexplained. The sample table records some 130,000 clones; around nine tenths of these occur just once. The biggest ten clones account for about 1% of the sample. The sample in question was CD4+ or CD8+ T cells sorted from blood, obtained in a trial of the OX40 agonist ivuxolimab. The receptors come from an adult with an advanced solid tumor such as melanoma, head and neck, liver or kidney cancer.

J is TRBJ1-5 and V is TRBV28; D perhaps matches TRBD1 (5 bases). Per germline, CDR1 MDHEN and CDR2 SYDVKM. The CDR3 extends over 15 amino acids. V shed 7 bases and J shed 0 bases, with 13 bases lying between them. CDR3 DNA: TGTGCCAGCATCAGCGACAGAATTAGCAATCAGCCCCAGCATTTT. It encodes CASISDRISNQPQHF.

V and J are TRBV7-6 and TRBJ1-2; 7 bases match TRBD1. After removal of 1 base from V and 5 bases from J, the junction contained 4 bases not matched to a gene. Germline V lookup: CDR1 SGHVS, CDR2 FNYEAQ. The length of the CDR3 is 14 residues. CDR3 sequence reads: CASSLGTGPYGYTF. In DNA, the CDR3 is TGTGCCAGCAGCTTAGGGACAGGCCCATATGGCTACACCTTC. The entire variable domain, with the rest obtained from reference TRBV7-6 and TRBJ1-2, is as follows: GAGVSQSPRYKVTKRGQDVALRCDPISGHVSLYWYRQALGQGPEFLTYFNYEAQQDKSGLPNDRFSAERPEGSISTLTIQRTEQRDSAMYRCASSLGTGPYGYTFGSGTRLTVV.

V usage is TRBV9 and J usage is TRBJ1-1; TRBD1 is a possible D gene (5 bases). V lost 0 bases and J lost 5, with 14 bases in between. Germline V gene data show CDR1 as SGDLS and CDR2 as YYNGEE. The CDR3 runs to 15 residues. CDR3 protein: CASSVGGGFNTEAFF. CDR3 sequence (DNA): TGTGCCAGCAGCGTAGGTGGGGGTTTTAATACTGAAGCTTTCTTT. Drawing the rest from reference TRBV9 and TRBJ1-1, the complete variable domain is DSGVTQTPKHLITATGQRVTLRCSPRSGDLSVYWYQQSLDQGLQFLIQYYNGEERAKGNILERFSAQQFPDLHSELNLSSLELGDSALYFCASSVGGGFNTEAFFGQGTRLTVV.

This rearrangement joins TRBV5-1 to TRBJ1-2; a possible D gene is TRBD1 (5 bases). With 2 bases removed from V and 5 bases from J, the gap between germline ends came to 13 bases. Germline assignment: CDR1 SGHRS and CDR2 YFSETQ. The CDR3 totals 14 residues. DNA for the CDR3: TGCGCCAGCAGCTTCCCGGGGGATCTTTATGGCTACACCTTC. Its protein is CASSFPGDLYGYTF. Full variable domain (remainder filled in from reference TRBV5-1 and TRBJ1-2): KAGVTQTPRYLIKTRGQQVTLSCSPISGHRSVSWYQQTPGQGLQFLFEYFSETQRNKGNFPGRFSGRQFSNSRSEMNVSTLELGDSALYLCASSFPGDLYGYTFGSGTRLTVV.

This sequence joins TRBV6-1 and TRBJ1-1; D unclear. The V end lost 4 bases, the J end lost 1 base, and 10 bases lay between the germline ends. CDR1 and CDR2 from the germline V gene are MNHNS and SASEGT. This CDR3 is built from 14 residues. The CDR3 reads CASSVYGKNTEAFF. The CDR3 DNA follows: TGTGCCAGCAGTGTATATGGGAAGAACACTGAAGCTTTCTTT.

J is TRBJ2-3 and V is TRBV19, with D perhaps TRBD2 (5 bases). The CDR3 totals 15 residues. Germline assignment: CDR1 LNHDA and CDR2 SQIVND (reference sequence). Deletions cut 11 bases from V and 2 bases from J, with 20 bases between. The CDR3: CASTGRPDPTDTQYF. The DNA for the CDR3 is TGTGCCTCTACTGGGAGACCCGATCCCACAGATACGCAGTATTTT.

CDR3 loop: CASIPIPGPHEQYF. The DNA of the CDR3 is TGCGCCAGCATTCCCATTCCGGGGCCCCACGAGCAGTACTTC. The chain combines TRBV5-1 with TRBJ2-7; TRBD1 or TRBD2 may be the D gene (5 bases each). CDR1 and CDR2 from the germline V gene are SGHRS and YFSETQ. The CDR3 length is 14 residues. V lost 6 bases to trimming and J lost 5 bases, with 18 bases between them.

This clone occurred once. The CDR3 nucleotides read TGTGCCAGCAGTCCAACAGGGACCTACGAGCAGTACTTC. Residues: CASSPTGTYEQYF. The rearrangement joins TRBV6-1 to TRBJ2-7, with D maybe TRBD1 (6 bases). The CDR3 has 13 residues. Germline V gene data show CDR1 as MNHNS and CDR2 as SASEGT. Trimming left V 5 bases short and J 2 bases short, with 10 bases between.

The chain is built from TRBV25-1 and TRBJ1-1; D not certain. Germline V gives CDR1 MGHDK, CDR2 SYGVNS. This CDR3 region has 14 residues. V lost 1 base, J lost 7 bases, and 13 bases lay in between. The CDR3 region is CASSEWPDVGEAFF. The CDR3 nucleotides are TGTGCCAGCAGTGAATGGCCGGATGTGGGTGAAGCTTTCTTT.

This clone was observed a single time. The rearrangement joins TRBV11-2 to TRBJ2-2, with D possibly matching TRBD1 (8 bases). This CDR3 is 16 amino acids long. V was cut by 6 bases and J by 1 base, with 15 bases left in between. Germline CDR1 and CDR2: SGHAT and FQNNGV. This chain's CDR3 is CASSERDRQNTGELFF. CDR3 DNA sequence: TGTGCCAGCAGTGAGCGGGACAGGCAGAACACCGGGGAGCTGTTTTTT.

The chain has TRBV7-8 and TRBJ2-4; no reliable D call. V was clipped by 5 bases and J by 9 bases, with 8 bases between them. CDR1 SGHVS and CDR2 FQNEAQ come from the germline V gene. There are 11 residues in the CDR3. The CDR3 region is CASSPGGIQYF. As DNA, the CDR3 is TGTGCCAGCAGCCCAGGTGGCATTCAGTACTTC.

This sequence joins TRBV6-6 and TRBJ2-7, with 9 positions matching TRBD2. V was clipped by 4 bases and J by 5 bases; unmatched bases: 9. CDR1 MNHNY and CDR2 SVGAGI come from the germline V gene (reference sequence). The CDR3 sequence is 15 residues long. CDR3 sequence: CASSFPGLATNEQYF. The CDR3, as DNA: TGTGCCAGCAGTTTCCCGGGACTAGCCACGAACGAGCAGTACTTC.

The chain employs TRBV20-1 and TRBJ2-7, with 8 bases fitting TRBD2. Germline V lookup: CDR1 DFQATT, CDR2 SNEGSKA (reference sequence). The CDR3 contains 11 residues. After removal of 7 bases from V and 4 bases from J, the junction contained 3 bases not matched to a gene. CDR3 sequence: CSGGRIYEQYF. The CDR3 DNA reads TGCAGTGGCGGGAGGATTTACGAGCAGTACTTC.

The V gene is TRBV18, the J gene TRBJ1-4; TRBD1 might be the D (5 bases). The CDR3 totals 14 residues. Germline-derived CDR1 and CDR2 are KGHSH and LQKENI. V shed 2 bases and J shed 8 bases, with 12 bases lying between them. The chain's CDR3 is CASSPVQGYEKLFF. The CDR3 DNA follows: TGTGCCAGCTCACCAGTGCAGGGTTACGAAAAACTGTTTTTT.

The chain couples TRBV29-1 to TRBJ1-2; D is unclear. The length of the CDR3 is 12 residues. The V gene's germline CDR1 is SQVTM and CDR2 ANQGSEA. Trimming removed 3 bases from V and 9 bases from J, with 14 bases in between. The CDR3 sequence: CSVDSRELSYTF. In nucleotides, the CDR3 is TGCAGCGTTGATTCCCGAGAGTTGAGCTACACCTTC. The full variable domain, with the rest looked up from reference TRBV29-1 and TRBJ1-2, is SAVISQKPSRDICQRGTSLTIQCQVDSQVTMMFWYRQQPGQSLTLIATANQGSEATYESGFVIDKFPISRPNLTFSTLTVSNMSPEDSSIYLCSVDSRELSYTFGSGTRLTVV.

A single count supports this clone. V and J are TRBV2 and TRBJ2-1; TRBD2 matches at 9 bases. Germline assignment: CDR1 SNHLY and CDR2 FYNNEI. The CDR3 covers 12 residues. The V and J ends lost 5 bases and 14 bases, in that order; junction bases with no gene match: 7. CDR3 sequence reads: CASSPELAGKFF. CDR3 in DNA: TGTGCCAGCAGTCCCGAGCTAGCGGGAAAGTTCTTC.